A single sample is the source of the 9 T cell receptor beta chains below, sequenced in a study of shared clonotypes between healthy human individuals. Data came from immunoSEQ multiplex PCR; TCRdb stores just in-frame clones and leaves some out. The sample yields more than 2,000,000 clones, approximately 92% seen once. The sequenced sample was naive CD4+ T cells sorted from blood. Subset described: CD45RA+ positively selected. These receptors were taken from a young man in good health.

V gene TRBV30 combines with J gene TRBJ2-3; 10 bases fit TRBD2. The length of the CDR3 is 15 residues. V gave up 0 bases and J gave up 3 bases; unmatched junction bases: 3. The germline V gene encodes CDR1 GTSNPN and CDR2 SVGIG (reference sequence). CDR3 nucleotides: TGTGCCTGGAGTGTACAGCGGGGGGGGACAGATACGCAGTATTTT. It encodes CAWSVQRGGTDTQYF.

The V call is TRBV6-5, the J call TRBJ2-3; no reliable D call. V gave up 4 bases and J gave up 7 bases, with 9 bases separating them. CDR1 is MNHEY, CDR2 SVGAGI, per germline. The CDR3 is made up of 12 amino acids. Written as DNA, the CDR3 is TGTGCCAGCAGTTCTACACCACATACGCAGTATTTT. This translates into CASSSTPHTQYF.

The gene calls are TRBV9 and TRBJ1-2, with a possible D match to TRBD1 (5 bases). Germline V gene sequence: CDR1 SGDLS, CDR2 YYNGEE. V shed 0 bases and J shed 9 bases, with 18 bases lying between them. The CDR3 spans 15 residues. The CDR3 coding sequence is TGTGCCAGCAGCGTAGCTGAGGGACCCCTTGTGCGCTACACCTTC. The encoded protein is CASSVAEGPLVRYTF.

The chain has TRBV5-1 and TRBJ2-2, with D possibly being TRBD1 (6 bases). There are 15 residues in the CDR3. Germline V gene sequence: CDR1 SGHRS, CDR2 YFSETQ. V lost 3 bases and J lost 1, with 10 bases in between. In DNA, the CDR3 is TGCGCCAGCAGCTATAAACAGGGGAACACCGGGGAGCTGTTTTTT. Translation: CASSYKQGNTGELFF.

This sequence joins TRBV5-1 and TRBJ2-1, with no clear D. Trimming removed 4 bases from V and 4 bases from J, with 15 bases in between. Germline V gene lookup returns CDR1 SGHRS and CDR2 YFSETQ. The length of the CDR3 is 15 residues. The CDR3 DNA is TGCGCCAGCAGCCCCACTCTGGAGTCGTACAATGAGCAGTTCTTC. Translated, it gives CASSPTLESYNEQFF.

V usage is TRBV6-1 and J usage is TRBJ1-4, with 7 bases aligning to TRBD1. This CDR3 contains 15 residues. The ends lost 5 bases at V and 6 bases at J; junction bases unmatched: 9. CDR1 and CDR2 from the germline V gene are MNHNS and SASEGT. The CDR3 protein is CASSWGQPFYEKLFF. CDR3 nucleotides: TGTGCCAGCAGTTGGGGACAGCCTTTTTATGAAAAACTGTTTTTT.

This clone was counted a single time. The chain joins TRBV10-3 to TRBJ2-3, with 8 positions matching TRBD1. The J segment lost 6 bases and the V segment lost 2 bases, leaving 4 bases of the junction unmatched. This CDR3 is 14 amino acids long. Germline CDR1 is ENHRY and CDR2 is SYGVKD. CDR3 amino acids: CAISEETGADTQYF. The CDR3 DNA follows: TGTGCCATCAGTGAGGAGACAGGGGCGGATACGCAGTATTTT.

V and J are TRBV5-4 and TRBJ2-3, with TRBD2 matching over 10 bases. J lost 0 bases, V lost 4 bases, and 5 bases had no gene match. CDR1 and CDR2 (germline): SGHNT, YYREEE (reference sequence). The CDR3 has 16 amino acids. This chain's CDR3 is CASSTLAGESTDTQYF. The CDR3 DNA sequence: TGTGCCAGCAGCACCCTAGCGGGGGAGAGCACAGATACGCAGTATTTT.

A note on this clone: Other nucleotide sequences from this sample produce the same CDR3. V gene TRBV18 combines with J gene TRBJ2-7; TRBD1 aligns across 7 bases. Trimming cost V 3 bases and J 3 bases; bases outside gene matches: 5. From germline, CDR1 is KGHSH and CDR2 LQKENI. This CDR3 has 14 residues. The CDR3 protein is CASSPGGQLYEQYF. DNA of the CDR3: TGTGCCAGCTCACCTGGGGGACAGCTCTACGAGCAGTACTTC.